These 31 T cell receptor beta chains were sequenced from one sample in a study of follicular helper T cells after annual influenza vaccination. TCRdb keeps only in-frame clones here, not all; method: immunoSEQ multiplex PCR. The sample yields approximately 12,000 clones, roughly 80% seen once. The time point: 2015-2016 season, pre-vaccination. Source: CXCR5+ CD38- circulating T follicular helper cells from blood, taken on the day of influenza vaccination. Documented subset: circulating Tfh, non-naive CD4+CXCR5+PD-1+ (ICOS+CD38+ or ICOS-CD38-). The source of these receptors is an adult who received the influenza vaccine.

V is TRBV28 and J is TRBJ1-2, with D perhaps matching TRBD1 (5 bases). Looked up from germline, CDR1 is MDHEN and CDR2 is SYDVKM. CDR3 length equals 14 residues. With 3 bases removed from V and 4 bases from J, the gap between germline ends came to 12 bases. The CDR3 nucleotides are TGTGCCAGCAGTTTGGGCCTGACAGTCTATGGCTACACCTTC. It codes for CASSLGLTVYGYTF.

The V gene is TRBV6-1, the J gene TRBJ2-7, with no clear D. This CDR3 has 13 residues. CDR1 is MNHNS, CDR2 SASEGT, per germline. With 7 bases removed from V and 0 bases from J, the gap between germline ends came to 10 bases. The CDR3 sequence is CASTSPSSYEQYF. CDR3 nucleotide sequence: TGTGCCAGCACCAGCCCGAGCTCCTACGAGCAGTACTTC.

This chain connects TRBV6-1 to TRBJ2-7, with TRBD1 identical over 7 bases. Germline loops: CDR1 MNHNS, CDR2 SASEGT. CDR3 length equals 13 residues. V lost 6 bases to trimming and J lost 2 bases; unmatched junction nucleotides: 4. CDR3 DNA sequence: TGTGCCAGCAGGAGGACAGGAACCTACGAGCAGTACTTC. This gives the protein CASRRTGTYEQYF.

The rearrangement links TRBV6-5 to TRBJ2-5; D remains unclear. CDR1 and CDR2 from the germline V gene are MNHEY and SVGAGI. V shed 4 bases and J shed 2 bases, with 8 bases lying between them. There are 13 residues in the CDR3. The CDR3 DNA reads as TGTGCCAGCAGTTCGCGGAAACAAGAGACCCAGTACTTC. Its translation: CASSSRKQETQYF.

This chain uses TRBV5-1 with TRBJ2-1; 8 bases are shared with TRBD1. With 4 bases clipped from V and 4 bases from J, the junction kept 4 bases outside the gene matches. Germline values: CDR1 SGHRS, CDR2 YFSETQ. The CDR3 is 14 residues long. CDR3 nucleotides: TGCGCCAGCAGCCGGACAGGGATATACAATGAGCAGTTCTTC. Protein: CASSRTGIYNEQFF. Full variable domain (rest looked up from reference TRBV5-1 and TRBJ2-1): KAGVTQTPRYLIKTRGQQVTLSCSPISGHRSVSWYQQTPGQGLQFLFEYFSETQRNKGNFPGRFSGRQFSNSRSEMNVSTLELGDSALYLCASSRTGIYNEQFFGPGTRLTVL.

The J gene is TRBJ1-2, the V gene TRBV5-6; D call uncertain. This CDR3 region has 13 residues. Germline lookup yields CDR1 SGHDT and CDR2 YYEEEE. V was cut by 0 bases and J by 5 bases, with 8 bases left in between. For the CDR3, the DNA is TGTGCCAGCAGCTTGGGCCTCAATTATGGCTACACCTTC. Its protein is CASSLGLNYGYTF.

This clone was counted only a few times. V and J are TRBV6-1 and TRBJ1-5; D gene ambiguous. Germline assignment: CDR1 MNHNS and CDR2 SASEGT. The V end lost 6 bases, the J end lost 3 bases, and 15 bases lay between the germline ends. The CDR3 loop spans 15 amino acids. As DNA, the CDR3 is TGTGCCAGCAGCTACATCGGTGGAAACAATCAGCCCCAGCATTTT. It encodes CASSYIGGNNQPQHF.

The chain links TRBV9 to TRBJ1-3; D ambiguous. V was clipped by 1 base and J by 4 bases, with 6 bases between them. CDR3 length: 13 amino acids. CDR1 is SGDLS and CDR2 is YYNGEE in the germline V gene. The CDR3 loop reads CASSVLAGNTIYF. CDR3 DNA sequence: TGTGCCAGCAGCGTATTGGCGGGAAACACCATATATTTT.

This chain joins TRBV7-9 and TRBJ1-2; TRBD1 is a possible D gene (5 bases). CDR1 is SEHNR and CDR2 is FQNEAQ in the germline V gene (reference sequence). Trimming left V 3 bases short and J 2 bases short, with 13 bases between. The CDR3 sequence is 15 residues long. The CDR3 loop is CASSLKEGPNYGYTF. In DNA, the CDR3 is TGTGCCAGCAGCTTGAAGGAGGGGCCCAACTATGGCTACACCTTC.

This chain connects TRBV6-5 to TRBJ1-5; TRBD1 is a possible D gene (5 bases). V lost 6 bases and J 5 bases, leaving 14 bases between the germline ends. The CDR3 length is 14 residues. CDR1 MNHEY and CDR2 SVGAGI come from the germline V gene. DNA for the CDR3: TGTGCCAGCAGGGGAGGGGCAGGCCATCAGCCCCAGCATTTT. Its protein is CASRGGAGHQPQHF.

The chain carries TRBV28 and TRBJ1-3; D gene ambiguous. This CDR3 is 16 amino acids long. V was shortened by 2 bases and J by 0 bases, with 11 bases between the two germline ends. In germline, CDR1 is MDHEN, CDR2 SYDVKM. The CDR3 sequence: CASSLIQPISGNTIYF. The DNA for the CDR3 is TGTGCCAGCAGTTTAATACAGCCCATCTCTGGAAACACCATATATTTT.

The chain uses TRBV6-1 and TRBJ1-2; D not resolved. CDR1 and CDR2 from the germline V gene are MNHNS and SASEGT. The CDR3 is 13 residues long. V was clipped by 9 bases and J by 1 base, with 12 bases between them. The CDR3 region has the DNA TGTGCCAGTGAAGGGAGGCTTAACTATGGCTACACCTTC. Its protein is CASEGRLNYGYTF.

The chain couples TRBV28 to TRBJ2-3, with 10 nucleotides matching TRBD1. V lost 6 bases and J lost 6; bases outside the gene matches: 6. CDR3 length: 14 amino acids. CDR1 and CDR2 from the germline V gene are MDHEN and SYDVKM. The chain's CDR3 is CASSSGTGVDTQYF. Written as DNA, the CDR3 is TGTGCCAGCAGCTCCGGGACAGGGGTGGATACGCAGTATTTT.

This rearrangement joins TRBV7-2 to TRBJ2-3; D remains unclear. This CDR3 spans 14 amino acids. Germline values: CDR1 SGHTA, CDR2 FQGNSA. V gave up 5 bases and J gave up 4 bases, with 13 bases separating them. The CDR3 DNA sequence: TGTGCCAGCAGCGCGGTGGTAGCTTCAGATACGCAGTATTTT. It codes for CASSAVVASDTQYF. Looking up the rest from reference TRBV7-2 and TRBJ2-3 gives the full variable domain: GAGVSQSPSNKVTEKGKDVELRCDPISGHTALYWYRQSLGQGLEFLIYFQGNSAPDKSGLPSDRFSAERTGGSVSTLTIQRTQQEDSAVYLCASSAVVASDTQYFGPGTRLTVL.

V is TRBV28 and J is TRBJ1-2; 8 bases map to TRBD1. CDR3 size: 14 residues. Germline loops: CDR1 MDHEN, CDR2 SYDVKM. V lost 7 bases and J lost 7; bases outside the gene matches: 11. This CDR3 reads CASTLNRGIFGYTF. The CDR3 coding sequence is TGTGCCAGCACCCTCAACAGGGGGATCTTTGGCTACACCTTC.

V is TRBV19 and J is TRBJ2-3; no definite D call. Between the trimmed V and J ends, which lost 6 bases and 6 bases, there was a span of 16 bases. This CDR3 is built from 14 residues. CDR1 and CDR2 (germline): LNHDA, SQIVND (reference sequence). The CDR3 DNA follows: TGTGCCAGTAGCCGCCGGGCGAATCTCGATACGCAGTATTTT. It is translated as CASSRRANLDTQYF.

This clone was observed once. This chain joins TRBV18 and TRBJ2-7; TRBD1 agrees at 7 bases. J was trimmed by 5 bases and V by 3 bases; bases with no gene match: 10. Germline V CDR1 and CDR2: KGHSH, LQKENI. This CDR3 contains 15 residues. The CDR3 is CASSPLPGQPDEQYF. CDR3 DNA sequence: TGTGCCAGCTCACCTCTACCGGGACAGCCTGACGAGCAGTACTTC.

The gene calls are TRBV18 and TRBJ2-7, with TRBD1 identical over 11 bases. Germline values: CDR1 KGHSH, CDR2 LQKENI. The CDR3 has 16 residues. V was clipped by 3 bases and J by 1 base; unmatched bases: 5. The CDR3 loop reads CASSPFGQGASYEQYF. CDR3 sequence (DNA): TGTGCCAGCTCACCCTTCGGACAGGGGGCTTCCTACGAGCAGTACTTC.

DNA for the CDR3: TGCGCCAGCAGCCAAGAGTTACCCTACGAGCAGTACTTC. Amino acids: CASSQELPYEQYF. This chain connects TRBV4-3 to TRBJ2-7; D call uncertain. The CDR3 is 13 residues long. The germline V gene encodes CDR1 LGHNA and CDR2 YSLEER. Trimming cost V 0 bases and J 2 bases, with 5 bases left between them.

The sample holds one count of this clone. The chain recombines TRBV2 with TRBJ2-1; 11 nucleotides match TRBD2. This CDR3 is built from 15 residues. Per germline, CDR1 SNHLY and CDR2 FYNNEI. J lost 4 bases, V lost 5 bases, and 4 bases had no gene match. CDR3 DNA sequence: TGTGCCAGCAGTCCGACTAGCGGGACTTACAATGAGCAGTTCTTC. It codes for CASSPTSGTYNEQFF.

This clone has only one observation. This chain connects TRBV28 to TRBJ1-2, with D possibly matching TRBD1 (5 bases). The V gene's germline CDR1 is MDHEN and CDR2 SYDVKM. Trimming removed 4 bases from V and 5 bases from J, with 29 bases in between. This CDR3 contains 19 residues. In DNA, the CDR3 is TGTGCCAGCAGTTCCAACTTCGGGGGGGAAATGGGGCCTCCTTATGGCTACACCTTC. Protein: CASSSNFGGEMGPPYGYTF.

This chain links TRBV30 with TRBJ1-4; D not resolved. The CDR3 is made up of 12 amino acids. Germline V gene data show CDR1 as GTSNPN and CDR2 as SVGIG (reference sequence). V was clipped by 2 bases and J by 7 bases, with 8 bases between them. The CDR3 nucleotides are TGTGCCTGGAGTAAACAAGGTGAAAAACTGTTTTTT. Translation: CAWSKQGEKLFF.

The chain combines TRBV2 with TRBJ1-2; D is possibly TRBD1 (5 bases). V was cut by 7 bases and J by 0 bases, with 9 bases left in between. The CDR3 length is 13 residues. Germline V gene sequence: CDR1 SNHLY, CDR2 FYNNEI. The CDR3 sequence is CASTGETNYGYTF. In DNA form, the CDR3 reads TGTGCCAGCACGGGGGAGACTAACTATGGCTACACCTTC.

J is TRBJ1-2 and V is TRBV5-5; 7 nucleotides line up with TRBD1. J gave up 6 bases and V 2 bases, and 13 bases lay outside the gene matches. Looked up from germline, CDR1 is SGHKS and CDR2 is YYEKEE (reference sequence). The CDR3 extends over 16 amino acids. In DNA form, the CDR3 reads TGTGCCAGCAGCTTTGTTTGGGGGACAGAACTTCATGGCTACACCTTC. As protein: CASSFVWGTELHGYTF.

V usage is TRBV6-6 and J usage is TRBJ2-7; D possibly uses TRBD1 or TRBD2 (5 bases each). The CDR3 totals 15 residues. With 5 bases removed from V and 5 bases from J, the gap between germline ends came to 19 bases. CDR1 is MNHNY and CDR2 is SVGAGI in the germline V gene (reference sequence). CDR3 sequence reads: CASSNTGPGLNEQYF. Here the CDR3 DNA reads TGTGCCAGCAGTAATACGGGACCGGGCTTGAACGAGCAGTACTTC.

The V call is TRBV6-1, the J call TRBJ2-7, with D perhaps TRBD1 (5 bases). Germline loops: CDR1 MNHNS, CDR2 SASEGT. Deletions cut 7 bases from V and 1 base from J, with 14 bases between. The CDR3 contains 14 residues. CDR3 sequence: CASMVQGSSYEQYF. The CDR3 DNA reads TGTGCCAGCATGGTCCAGGGATCATCCTACGAGCAGTACTTC.

This clone has just a few counts. This rearrangement joins TRBV11-2 to TRBJ1-1; D uncertain. Trimming pared 2 bases from V and 3 bases from J, leaving 7 bases between. CDR3 size: 13 residues. Looked up from germline, CDR1 is SGHAT and CDR2 is FQNNGV. CDR3 in amino acids: CASSLPGYTEAFF. DNA of the CDR3: TGTGCCAGCAGCTTACCGGGGTACACTGAAGCTTTCTTT.

The chain is built from TRBV10-3 and TRBJ2-3, with a weak D call TRBD2 (5 bases). Deletions cut 6 bases from V and 6 bases from J, with 13 bases between. The CDR3 is 13 amino acids. Germline CDR1 reads ENHRY; CDR2 reads SYGVKD. CDR3: CAIRGAVMDTQYF. In DNA form, the CDR3 reads TGTGCCATCAGGGGAGCGGTTATGGATACGCAGTATTTT.

The chain couples TRBV10-3 to TRBJ2-5, with 8 bases fitting TRBD1. The CDR3 is 14 residues long. V lost 5 bases to trimming and J lost 1 base; unmatched junction nucleotides: 3. Germline CDR1 ENHRY, CDR2 SYGVKD. CDR3 nucleotide sequence: TGTGCCATCAGTAATACAGGGGGCCAAGAGACCCAGTACTTC. Translation gives CAISNTGGQETQYF.

J is TRBJ2-7 and V is TRBV19, with TRBD1 identical over 7 bases. Germline V lookup: CDR1 LNHDA, CDR2 SQIVND (reference sequence). CDR3 length: 14 residues. V shed 8 bases and J 3 bases; nucleotides not matched to a gene: 10. The CDR3 region has the DNA TGTGCCAGTTCTTCCTTCGACAGGGACTACGAGCAGTACTTC. This gives the protein CASSSFDRDYEQYF. Supplemented by reference TRBV19 and TRBJ2-7, the full variable domain reads DGGITQSPKYLFRKEGQNVTLSCEQNLNHDAMYWYRQDPGQGLRLIYYSQIVNDFQKGDIAEGYSVSREKKESFPLTVTSAQKNPTAFYLCASSSFDRDYEQYFGPGTRLTVT.

This chain uses TRBV7-2 with TRBJ2-5; D perhaps matches TRBD2 (7 bases). Deletions cut 1 base from V and 5 bases from J, with 23 bases between. The germline gives CDR1 SGHTA, CDR2 FQGNSA. This CDR3 has 18 amino acids. CDR3 region: CASSLGLGRGGAGETQYF. In nucleotides, the CDR3 is TGTGCCAGCAGCTTAGGGCTCGGGAGAGGGGGGGCAGGCGAGACCCAGTACTTC.